The 5 T cell receptor beta chains presented below share a single source sample, sequenced in a study of control samples from healthy donors and cancer patients. Clones were read by immunoSEQ multiplex PCR, and TCRdb kept only the in-frame ones, dropping some. The sample consists of about 70,000 clones, roughly 84% of them appearing once. The specimen sequenced was PBMCs. These receptor sequences come from a woman aged 45-65 years with lung cancer.

As regards this clone: Within the sample, other DNA sequences also encode this same CDR3. The chain uses TRBV5-1 and TRBJ1-6; 11 bases map to TRBD1. Unmatched junction bases numbered 9, after V lost 0 bases and J lost 7 bases. Germline V gene lookup returns CDR1 SGHRS and CDR2 YFSETQ. The CDR3 loop spans 18 amino acids. CDR3 protein: CASSLGGTGGRENSPLHF. The CDR3 nucleotides read TGCGCCAGCAGCTTGGGTGGGACAGGGGGTCGGGAAAATTCACCCCTCCACTTT.

The gene calls are TRBV29-1 and TRBJ1-1; no definite D call. The CDR3 covers 10 residues. Germline CDR1 is SQVTM and CDR2 is ANQGSEA. V gave up 3 bases and J gave up 7 bases, with 6 bases separating them. The CDR3 sequence: CSVDGVEAFF. The CDR3 bases are TGCAGCGTTGACGGTGTTGAAGCTTTCTTT. Supplemented by reference TRBV29-1 and TRBJ1-1, the full variable domain reads SAVISQKPSRDICQRGTSLTIQCQVDSQVTMMFWYRQQPGQSLTLIATANQGSEATYESGFVIDKFPISRPNLTFSTLTVSNMSPEDSSIYLCSVDGVEAFFGQGTRLTVV.

This clone has just one count. The chain couples TRBV18 to TRBJ1-5; no reliable D call. The CDR3 contains 15 residues. Trimming shortened V by 2 bases and J by 2 bases, and 10 bases separated the two germline ends. Germline assignment: CDR1 KGHSH and CDR2 LQKENI. The CDR3 is CASSPGGRGNQPQHF. CDR3 in DNA: TGTGCCAGCTCACCAGGAGGACGGGGCAATCAGCCCCAGCATTTT.

The chain recombines TRBV9 with TRBJ1-1; D is uncertain. With 4 bases removed from V and 3 bases from J, the gap between germline ends came to 10 bases. CDR1 is SGDLS, CDR2 YYNGEE, per germline. CDR3 length equals 13 residues. CDR3 nucleotide sequence: TGTGCCAGCAGCCTTAGACACCACACTGAAGCTTTCTTT. It specifies CASSLRHHTEAFF.

CDR3 in DNA: TGTGCCAGCAGCCCCGCCCCAGGGTACCCTTACGAGCAGTACTTC. Protein sequence: CASSPAPGYPYEQYF. This chain connects TRBV7-9 to TRBJ2-7, with a possible D match to TRBD1 (5 bases). Between the trimmed V and J ends, which lost 5 bases and 4 bases, there was a span of 18 bases. This CDR3 region has 15 residues. Germline V gene sequence: CDR1 SEHNR, CDR2 FQNEAQ (reference sequence).